Presented here are 20 T cell receptor beta chains from one specimen sequenced in a study of OX40 agonist ivuxolimab in advanced cancers. Only in-frame clones appear in the TCRdb table, and some are missing; sequencing was by immunoSEQ multiplex PCR. The table shows about 61,000 clones, with over 75% occurring only once. The sequenced sample was CD4+ or CD8+ T cells sorted from blood, obtained in a trial of the OX40 agonist ivuxolimab. Receptors were obtained from an adult with an advanced solid tumor such as melanoma, head and neck, liver or kidney cancer.

This clone was recorded a few times. V is TRBV4-1 and J is TRBJ1-5; 7 nucleotides line up with TRBD1. From germline, CDR1 is MGHRA and CDR2 YSYEKL. The length of the CDR3 is 14 residues. V trimming: 5 bases; J trimming: 4 bases; junction bases outside the gene matches: 5. CDR3 in amino acids: CASSADRANQPQHF. The CDR3 region has the DNA TGCGCCAGCAGCGCAGACAGGGCTAATCAGCCCCAGCATTTT.

This rearrangement joins TRBV13 to TRBJ2-7; 13 positions agree with TRBD2. V trimming: 1 base; J trimming: 1 base; junction bases outside the gene matches: 7. Germline CDR1 reads PRHDT; CDR2 reads FYEKMQ (reference sequence). The CDR3 totals 18 residues. CDR3 region: CASSLELQTSGRSYEQYF. The CDR3 bases are TGTGCCAGCAGCTTAGAACTCCAGACTAGCGGGAGGTCCTACGAGCAGTACTTC.

This clone was counted at least ten times. The chain uses TRBV9 and TRBJ1-1, with 9 bases identical to TRBD1. V shed 0 bases, J shed 5 bases, and the junction held 2 bases outside the gene matches. This CDR3 is built from 14 residues. Germline V CDR1 and CDR2: SGDLS, YYNGEE. CDR3: CASSVEGTGTEAFF. The CDR3 region has the DNA TGTGCCAGCAGCGTAGAGGGGACAGGGACTGAAGCTTTCTTT. Full variable domain (outside the CDR3, taken from reference TRBV9 and TRBJ1-1): DSGVTQTPKHLITATGQRVTLRCSPRSGDLSVYWYQQSLDQGLQFLIQYYNGEERAKGNILERFSAQQFPDLHSELNLSSLELGDSALYFCASSVEGTGTEAFFGQGTRLTVV.

This chain joins TRBV25-1 and TRBJ2-1; 8 nucleotides line up with TRBD1. The germline V gene has CDR1 MGHDK and CDR2 SYGVNS. This CDR3 spans 14 amino acids. Trimming took 3 bases from V and 9 from J; bases not matched to a gene: 7. The CDR3 nucleotides read TGTGCCAGCAGTGACTCAGGGGGCTATACTGAGCAGTTCTTC. It translates to CASSDSGGYTEQFF.

This chain uses TRBV19 with TRBJ1-5; weak D call: TRBD1 (5 bases). The V gene's germline CDR1 is LNHDA and CDR2 SQIVND (reference sequence). The CDR3 loop spans 14 amino acids. The V and J ends lost 6 bases and 2 bases respectively, with 11 bases between them. CDR3 loop: CASSSGNGNQPQHF. The CDR3 DNA reads as TGTGCCAGTAGCTCAGGGAATGGCAATCAGCCCCAGCATTTT.

The V call is TRBV15, the J call TRBJ2-7; a weak D match, TRBD1 (5 bases). This CDR3 contains 14 residues. CDR1 and CDR2 from the germline V gene are LNHNV and YYDKDF (reference sequence). V lost 3 bases and J 2 bases, leaving 11 bases between the germline ends. CDR3: CATSSQGPPYEQYF. The CDR3 coding sequence is TGTGCCACCAGCAGCCAGGGCCCACCCTACGAGCAGTACTTC.

The V call is TRBV4-1, the J call TRBJ2-7, with unresolved D. Per germline, CDR1 MGHRA and CDR2 YSYEKL. The CDR3 length is 11 residues. Trimming took 3 bases from V and 0 from J, leaving 0 bases between them. The CDR3 DNA reads TGCGCCAGCAGCCACTCCTACGAGCAGTACTTC. It is translated as CASSHSYEQYF.

V is TRBV19 and J is TRBJ2-5; D is undetermined. The V end was cut by 4 bases, the J end by 6 bases, with 6 bases between. CDR1 is LNHDA, CDR2 SQIVND, per germline (reference sequence). The CDR3 is 11 residues long. The CDR3: CASSNSKTQYF. In DNA form, the CDR3 reads TGTGCCAGTAGTAATTCGAAGACCCAGTACTTC.

V usage is TRBV7-2 and J usage is TRBJ1-4, with D maybe TRBD1 (5 bases). The V gene lost 0 bases and the J gene lost 8 bases, with 16 bases spanning the gap. Germline lookup yields CDR1 SGHTA and CDR2 FQGNSA. CDR3 length: 16 residues. CDR3 loop: CASSLALQVGQEKLFF. The CDR3 DNA is TGTGCCAGCAGCTTAGCCCTACAGGTTGGGCAGGAAAAACTGTTTTTT.

This chain links TRBV7-9 with TRBJ2-3; D may be TRBD2 (6 bases). Per germline, CDR1 SEHNR and CDR2 FQNEAQ (reference sequence). CDR3 length equals 17 residues. The V end was cut by 2 bases, the J end by 2 bases, with 17 bases between. The CDR3 DNA reads as TGTGCCAGCAGCTTACGTTCCGGGGGATCCTTCACAGATACGCAGTATTTT. Protein: CASSLRSGGSFTDTQYF.

A few counts support this clone. The sample carries other DNA sequences with the same CDR3. The CDR3 region is CASSLGSYEQYF. The CDR3 DNA follows: TGTGCCAGCAGCTTAGGTTCCTACGAGCAGTACTTC. The rearrangement joins TRBV7-9 to TRBJ2-7, with D uncertain. The germline CDR1 and CDR2 sequences are SEHNR and FQNEAQ (reference sequence). The CDR3 is 12 residues long. The V end lost 1 base, the J end lost 1 base, and 2 bases lay between the germline ends.

V gene TRBV28 combines with J gene TRBJ1-2, with 8 bases identical to TRBD1. The CDR3 contains 14 residues. After removal of 5 bases from V and 4 bases from J, the junction contained 6 bases not matched to a gene. The germline V gene has CDR1 MDHEN and CDR2 SYDVKM. The CDR3 here is CASSSPDRAYGYTF. The CDR3, as DNA: TGTGCCAGCAGTAGCCCGGACAGGGCCTATGGCTACACCTTC.

The rearrangement joins TRBV4-1 to TRBJ1-2, with TRBD1 matching over 8 bases. Losses at the gene ends were 5 bases for V and 7 bases for J; bases not matched to a gene: 9. The CDR3 sequence is 14 residues long. Germline lookup yields CDR1 MGHRA and CDR2 YSYEKL. CDR3 sequence (DNA): TGCGCCAGCAGCGCAGGACAGGGAAATGGTGGCTACACCTTC. It yields the protein CASSAGQGNGGYTF.

The rearrangement links TRBV11-2 to TRBJ2-3, with TRBD2 matching over 7 bases. The CDR3 consists of 15 residues. Trimming removed 4 bases from V and 6 bases from J; junction bases left unmatched: 10. The germline gives CDR1 SGHAT, CDR2 FQNNGV. The CDR3 sequence is CASSSWGRGEDTQYF. Written as DNA, the CDR3 is TGTGCCAGCAGCTCTTGGGGACGGGGGGAGGATACGCAGTATTTT.

This chain uses TRBV7-2 with TRBJ2-2, with D perhaps given as TRBD1 or TRBD2 (5 bases each). CDR1 SGHTA and CDR2 FQGNSA come from the germline V gene. V was trimmed by 4 bases and J by 6 bases, leaving 18 bases between them. The CDR3 length is 16 residues. CDR3 residues: CASSSFGTRGAGELFF. CDR3 in DNA: TGTGCCAGCAGCTCCTTCGGGACCCGCGGTGCCGGGGAGCTGTTTTTT.

The rearrangement joins TRBV27 to TRBJ2-2, with D perhaps matching TRBD1 (5 bases). Germline V gives CDR1 MNHEY, CDR2 SMNVEV (reference sequence). Deletions cut 0 bases from V and 7 bases from J, with 6 bases between. This CDR3 spans 13 amino acids. The CDR3 DNA reads TGTGCCAGCAGTTTATCCAGGGTCGGGGAGCTGTTTTTT. It yields the protein CASSLSRVGELFF.

A single count supports this clone. The genes are TRBV11-2 and TRBJ1-3; the D gene is possibly TRBD1 (5 bases). Germline V gives CDR1 SGHAT, CDR2 FQNNGV. The CDR3 consists of 18 residues. Trimming removed 2 bases at V and 0 bases at J, with 17 bases between. CDR3 amino acids: CASSLTNPGLLSGNTIYF. CDR3 bases: TGTGCCAGCAGCTTAACAAACCCGGGACTCCTCTCTGGAAACACCATATATTTT.

This chain uses TRBV7-9 with TRBJ1-4, with D unclear. This CDR3 comprises 16 residues. Germline CDR1 and CDR2: SEHNR and FQNEAQ (reference sequence). Deletions cut 1 base from V and 0 bases from J, with 9 bases between. The CDR3 loop is CASSLDGGTTNEKLFF. CDR3 coding DNA: TGTGCCAGCAGCTTAGATGGTGGGACAACTAATGAAAAACTGTTTTTT.

The chain carries TRBV7-6 and TRBJ2-7, with 9 bases aligning to TRBD1. V dropped 5 bases and J dropped 1; count of bases not matched to a gene: 3. Germline V gene sequence: CDR1 SGHVS, CDR2 FNYEAQ. The CDR3 is 14 amino acids. The CDR3 here is CASSRTGESYEQYF. In nucleotides, the CDR3 is TGTGCCAGCAGCCGGACAGGGGAGTCCTACGAGCAGTACTTC.

The chain links TRBV6-6 to TRBJ1-5; D not certain. Looked up from germline, CDR1 is MNHNY and CDR2 is SVGAGI (reference sequence). The CDR3 sequence is 15 residues long. V was pared by 5 bases and J by 4 bases, with 15 bases between. The CDR3 DNA sequence: TGTGCCAGCAGTGCCTGGAAGACGGGGAATCAGCCCCAGCATTTT. Its translation is CASSAWKTGNQPQHF.